This T cell receptor (beta chain) is from a study of T cells after yellow fever vaccination. Looking at the study overall: Low-cell-number fractions were prepared with SMART-Seq v4 Ultra Low Input.

TCRdb redid the calling of the 5' RACE reads with MiXCR, one entry per CDR3 protein. The sample contains 45,000 to 65,000 distinct CDR3 sequences, 5% to 8.5% of which appear only once. Trimming pared 1 base from V and 2 bases from J, leaving 17 bases between. Germline CDR1 reads GTSNPN; CDR2 reads SVGIG (reference sequence). There are 16 residues in the CDR3. The specimen comprised CD8+ T cells not binding an NS4B(214-222) dextramer, sorted from PBMCs, sampled roughly seven weeks after the first yellow fever vaccination. The TCR was taken from a man aged 18-30 years who received the YFV17D yellow fever vaccine. The chain is built from TRBV30 and TRBJ1-2; possibly TRBD1 for D (5 bases). This CDR3 is CAWSGGTIGLNYGYTF. The CDR3 DNA follows: TGTGCCTGGAGTGGTGGGACCATAGGATTAAACTATGGCTACACCTTC.